This T cell receptor beta chain was identified in a study of blood T cell repertoires in COVID-19. Study as a whole: Samples of COVID-19 (acute and convalescent) were obtained from the United States, Italy and Spain.

Participants, about 18 to 90 years old, spanned fewer than 25 US areas. Cohort assignment relied on participant-reported clinical history. The germline V and J ends were trimmed by 10 bases and 0 bases, with 18 bases remaining between them. The CDR3 has 15 amino acids. The V gene's germline CDR1 is MDHEN and CDR2 SYDVKM. Profiling relied on immunoSEQ multiplex PCR, and the TCRdb table lists in-frame clones only, not all of them. The sample has about 440,000 clones; around 91% are singletons. The receptor comes from a man aged 18 to 29 who had recovered from COVID-19. The V call is TRBV28, the J call TRBJ1-1, with D tentatively TRBD1 (6 bases). The sequencing sample was made of PBMCs or T cells enriched from blood (not recorded which). CDR3 residues: CATSTGTNMNTEAFF. The CDR3 nucleotides are TGTGCCACCTCTACAGGGACAAATATGAACACTGAAGCTTTCTTT.